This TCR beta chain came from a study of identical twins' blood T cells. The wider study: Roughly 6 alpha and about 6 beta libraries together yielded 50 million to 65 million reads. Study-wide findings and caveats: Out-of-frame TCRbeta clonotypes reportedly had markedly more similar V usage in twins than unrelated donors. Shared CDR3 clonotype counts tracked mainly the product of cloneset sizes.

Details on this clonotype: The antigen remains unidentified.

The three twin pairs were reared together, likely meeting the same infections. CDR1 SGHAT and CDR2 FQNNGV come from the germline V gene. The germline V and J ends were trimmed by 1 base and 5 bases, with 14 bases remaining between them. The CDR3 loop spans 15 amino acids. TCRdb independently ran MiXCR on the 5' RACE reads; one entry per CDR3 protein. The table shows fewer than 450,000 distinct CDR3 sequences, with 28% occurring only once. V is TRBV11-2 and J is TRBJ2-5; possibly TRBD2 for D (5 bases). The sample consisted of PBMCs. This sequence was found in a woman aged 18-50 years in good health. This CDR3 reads CASSLVLASRETQYF. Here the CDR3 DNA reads TGTGCCAGCAGCTTAGTATTGGCTAGCCGGGAGACCCAGTACTTC.